Listed here is a single T cell receptor beta chain. Looked up from germline, CDR1 is LGHNA and CDR2 is YSLEER. V lost 1 base and J 7 bases, leaving 2 bases between the germline ends. The CDR3 sequence is 12 residues long. The assay was immunoSEQ multiplex PCR, and TCRdb's table has in-frame clones only and misses some. The sample consists of just under 90,000 clones, around 90% of them appearing once. This sample stems from a study of T cell responses to AZD1222 COVID-19 vaccine. V and J are TRBV4-3 and TRBJ1-6; D unresolved. The sample was peripheral blood, taken on day 0 of AZD1222 vaccination. This receptor was identified in an adult in good health. In DNA, the CDR3 is TGCGCCAGCAGCCAAGGGAATTCACCCCTCCACTTT. It is translated as CASSQGNSPLHF.